This entry is about one T cell receptor (beta chain). These data come from a study of T cells in localized non-small cell lung cancer. Generated by immunoSEQ multiplex PCR, the TCRdb table keeps only in-frame clones and is missing some. The table records 2,500 to 3,000 clones, under 35% of them present only once. After removal of 8 bases from V and 6 bases from J, the junction contained 7 bases not matched to a gene. CDR1 and CDR2 from the germline V gene are MNHGY and SAAAGT. The CDR3 consists of 14 residues. Sequencing used normal lung tissue next to the tumor, obtained before any cancer treatment. The receptor was derived from a man between 40 and 75 years old with stage I lung adenocarcinoma. The genes are TRBV6-8 and TRBJ2-2; the match to TRBD2 covers 9 bases. The CDR3 is CASLAGDTAGELFF. In DNA, the CDR3 is TGTGCCAGCTTAGCGGGAGATACCGCCGGGGAGCTGTTTTTT.